This T cell receptor (beta chain) was recorded in a study of blood T cell repertoires in COVID-19. Turning to the study itself: Samples of COVID-19 (acute and convalescent) were obtained from the United States, Italy and Spain. The analysed material was cDNA or gDNA that came from T cells, B-cell-depleted T cells, or PBMCs.

Profiled with immunoSEQ multiplex PCR; TCRdb holds only in-frame clones, not every one. The profile covers approximately 29,000 clones, with approximately 85% appearing a single time and roughly 15% taken by the ten largest. Sequencing used peripheral blood. This TCR was sampled from a woman aged 55-69 years with active COVID-19.

The CDR3 is CASSPRPDTQYF. Here the CDR3 DNA reads TGTGCCAGCAGTCCGCGCCCAGATACGCAGTATTTT. This chain joins TRBV12-3 or TRBV12-4 and TRBJ2-3; D is unresolved. Trimming cost V 5 bases and J 4 bases, with 7 bases left between them. The CDR3 contains 12 residues.